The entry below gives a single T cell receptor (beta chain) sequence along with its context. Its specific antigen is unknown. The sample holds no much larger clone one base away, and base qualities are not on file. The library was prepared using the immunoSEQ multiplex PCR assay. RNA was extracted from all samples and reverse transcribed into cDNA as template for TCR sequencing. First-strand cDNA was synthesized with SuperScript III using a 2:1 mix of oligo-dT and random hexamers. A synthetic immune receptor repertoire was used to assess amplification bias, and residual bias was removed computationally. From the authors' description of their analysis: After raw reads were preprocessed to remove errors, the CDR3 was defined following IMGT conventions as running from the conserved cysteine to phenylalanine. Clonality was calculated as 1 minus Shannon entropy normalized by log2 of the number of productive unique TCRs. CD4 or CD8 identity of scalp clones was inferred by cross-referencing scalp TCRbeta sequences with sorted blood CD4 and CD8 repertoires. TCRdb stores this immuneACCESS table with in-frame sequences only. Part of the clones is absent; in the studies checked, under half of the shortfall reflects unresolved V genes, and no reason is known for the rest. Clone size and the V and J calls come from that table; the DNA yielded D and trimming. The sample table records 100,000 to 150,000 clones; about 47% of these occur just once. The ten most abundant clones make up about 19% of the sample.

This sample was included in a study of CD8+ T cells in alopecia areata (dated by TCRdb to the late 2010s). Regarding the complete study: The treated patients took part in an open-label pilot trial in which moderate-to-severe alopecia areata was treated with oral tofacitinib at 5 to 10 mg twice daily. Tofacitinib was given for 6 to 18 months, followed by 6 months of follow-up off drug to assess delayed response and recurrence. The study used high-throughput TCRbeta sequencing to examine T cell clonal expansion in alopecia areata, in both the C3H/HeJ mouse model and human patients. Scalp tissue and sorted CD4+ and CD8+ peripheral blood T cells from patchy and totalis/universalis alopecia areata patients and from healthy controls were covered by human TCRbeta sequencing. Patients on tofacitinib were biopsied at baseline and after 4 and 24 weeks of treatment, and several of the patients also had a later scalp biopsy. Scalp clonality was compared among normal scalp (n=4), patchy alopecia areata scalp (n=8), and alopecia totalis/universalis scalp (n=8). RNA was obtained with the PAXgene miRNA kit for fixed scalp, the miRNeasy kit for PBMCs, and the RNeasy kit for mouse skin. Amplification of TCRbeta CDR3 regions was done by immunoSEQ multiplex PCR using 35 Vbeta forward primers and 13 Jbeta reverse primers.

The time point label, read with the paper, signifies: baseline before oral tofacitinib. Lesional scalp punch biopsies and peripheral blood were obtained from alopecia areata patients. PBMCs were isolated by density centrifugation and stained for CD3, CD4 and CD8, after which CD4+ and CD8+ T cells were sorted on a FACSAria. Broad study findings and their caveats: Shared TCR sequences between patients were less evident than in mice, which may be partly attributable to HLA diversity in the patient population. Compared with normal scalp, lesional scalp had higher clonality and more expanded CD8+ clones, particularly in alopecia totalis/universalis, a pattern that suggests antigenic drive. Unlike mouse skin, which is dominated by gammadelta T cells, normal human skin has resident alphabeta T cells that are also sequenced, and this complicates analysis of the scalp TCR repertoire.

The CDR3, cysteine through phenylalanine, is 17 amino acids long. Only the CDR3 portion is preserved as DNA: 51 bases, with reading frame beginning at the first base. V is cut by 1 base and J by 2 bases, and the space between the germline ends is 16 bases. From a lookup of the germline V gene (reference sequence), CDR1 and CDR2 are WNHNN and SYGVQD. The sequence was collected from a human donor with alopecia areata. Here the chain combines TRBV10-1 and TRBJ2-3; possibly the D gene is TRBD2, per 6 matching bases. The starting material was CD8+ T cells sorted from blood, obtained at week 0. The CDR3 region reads CASSEYTGGASTDTQYF. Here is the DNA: TGCGCCAGCAGTGAGTACACTGGCGGGGCTTCCACAGATACGCAGTATTTT.